This T cell receptor (beta chain) came from a study of blood T cell repertoires in COVID-19. Per the authors' pipeline: Amplification of reference gene primers provided the estimated nucleated cell counts. Sequencing was performed with immunoSEQ multiplex PCR; in TCRdb, only in-frame clones are kept and a portion is missing. V and J calls and clone size are as listed in that table; D and trimming were resolved from the DNA. The sample consists of approximately 85,000 clones, 90% of them appearing once. The sequence was collected from a woman aged 80 or over with active or convalescent COVID-19. Sequencing was carried out using peripheral blood.

CDR3 in amino acids: CASSPRGTLAKNIQYF. The CDR3 DNA sequence: TGTGCCAGCAGCCCCAGGGGTACACTAGCCAAAAACATTCAGTACTTC. The chain uses TRBV7-2 and TRBJ2-4, with D maybe TRBD1 (6 bases). This CDR3 is built from 16 residues. The germline gives CDR1 SGHTA, CDR2 FQGNSA. Trimming removed 5 bases from V and 0 bases from J, with 14 bases in between.